This T cell receptor beta chain was identified in a study of vaccination and CD4 T cells after COVID-19. With regard to this clonotype: What it binds is not known.

The CDR3 is 14 amino acids. The germline gives CDR1 KGHDR, CDR2 SFDVKD. V was shortened by 2 bases and J by 6 bases, with 13 bases between the two germline ends. Stated treatment: roughly 10-day PBMC culture with coronavirus spike peptide pools or control peptides (ViraFEST assay). After culture for over nine days, isolation of CD4+ T cells was performed by negative selection. Oncomine TCR Beta short-read sequencing was applied to DNA from cultured CD4+ T cells. Using its own MiXCR run on the PCR reads, TCRdb lists one record per CDR3 protein. Here the sample spans about 16,000 distinct CDR3 sequences, 45% to 65% being singletons.

The receptor was derived from a human donor who had recovered from COVID-19. The rearrangement uses TRBV24-1 and TRBJ2-7, with D maybe TRBD1 (5 bases). Sequencing was performed on CD4+ T cells from blood, cultured in vitro. In DNA form, the CDR3 reads TGTGCCACCAGTGATTCCGGACACGCCGGCGAGCAGTACTTC. It yields the protein CATSDSGHAGEQYF.